The clone carrying this T cell receptor (beta chain) has just one count. The CDR3 has 14 residues. V was cut by 3 bases and J by 3 bases, with 8 bases left in between. CDR1 SGHTA and CDR2 FQGNSA come from the germline V gene. This sample was taken from a study of cytomegalovirus exposure and HLA in healthy donors. It was with 60 Vbeta and 13 Jbeta primers that the PCR ran. This table comes from immunoSEQ multiplex PCR, and its TCRdb copy is limited to in-frame clones, with some not included. The table records roughly 150,000 clones, 60% to 80% of them present only once. The source of this sequence is a male donor in good health and CMV-seronegative. V is TRBV7-2 and J is TRBJ2-2; no clear D gene. Sequenced: PBMCs. In DNA, the CDR3 is TGTGCCAGCAGCTTCGACTCGTACACCGGGGAGCTGTTTTTT. Protein product: CASSFDSYTGELFF.